One and the same sample provided the 8 T cell receptor beta chains below, sequenced in a study of blood T cell repertoires in COVID-19. Sequenced by immunoSEQ multiplex PCR; TCRdb stores in-frame clones only, minus some. The table shows 150,000 to 180,000 clones, with approximately 80% occurring only once. Sequenced material: peripheral blood. The source of these receptors is a woman aged 55 to 70 with COVID-19, enrolled during active disease.

This clone was picked up many times. V is TRBV18 and J is TRBJ1-3; TRBD1 is a possible D gene (5 bases). The CDR3 runs to 13 residues. Germline-derived CDR1 and CDR2 are KGHSH and LQKENI. Trimming stripped 3 bases from V and 7 bases from J, with 10 bases between. The DNA for the CDR3 is TGTGCCAGCTCACCGAGTCGGGGGAACACCATATATTTT. Protein: CASSPSRGNTIYF.

The rearrangement uses TRBV2 and TRBJ2-1, with 9 bases lining up with TRBD1. Germline CDR1 SNHLY, CDR2 FYNNEI. V gave up 5 bases and J gave up 7 bases; unmatched junction bases: 3. The CDR3 has 13 amino acids. CDR3 bases: TGTGCCAGCAGTCCGGGACAGGGAAATGAGCAGTTCTTC. Translating it yields CASSPGQGNEQFF.

This clone is a singleton in its sample. V and J are TRBV4-2 and TRBJ1-1, with 7 bases matching TRBD1. Per the germline V gene, CDR1 is LGHNA and CDR2 is YNFKEQ. The length of the CDR3 is 14 residues. Trimming at V came to 4 bases and at J to 3 bases, leaving 5 bases not matched to a gene. This CDR3 reads CASSRDRVYTEAFF. CDR3 DNA sequence: TGTGCCAGCAGCCGAGACAGGGTTTACACTGAAGCTTTCTTT.

The chain recombines TRBV14 with TRBJ2-7; 9 nucleotides agree with TRBD1. The CDR3 sequence is 13 residues long. Germline V gives CDR1 SGHDN, CDR2 FVKESK. After removal of 3 bases from V and 5 bases from J, the junction contained 2 bases not matched to a gene. The CDR3 DNA reads TGTGCCAGCAGCCAGGGACAGGGCAACGAGCAGTACTTC. The encoded protein is CASSQGQGNEQYF. The whole variable domain, filled in from reference TRBV14 and TRBJ2-7, reads EAGVTQFPSHSVIEKGQTVTLRCDPISGHDNLYWYRRVMGKEIKFLLHFVKESKQDESGMPNNRFLAERTGGTYSTLKVQPAELEDSGVYFCASSQGQGNEQYFGPGTRLTVT.

The chain has TRBV10-2 and TRBJ1-5, with 9 bases matching TRBD1. The V and J ends lost 7 bases and 4 bases, in that order; junction bases with no gene match: 8. Germline CDR1 WSHSY, CDR2 SAAADI. This CDR3 spans 15 amino acids. CDR3 DNA sequence: TGCGCCAGCACTCCGGACAGGGGAGGTAATCAGCCCCAGCATTTT. Protein product: CASTPDRGGNQPQHF.

The V call is TRBV27, the J call TRBJ2-3; D unclear. The germline V gene encodes CDR1 MNHEY and CDR2 SMNVEV (reference sequence). The CDR3 runs to 15 residues. V lost 2 bases and J lost 0, with 9 bases in between. The DNA of the CDR3 is TGTGCCAGCAGTTTAGGCGGTTTTAGCACAGATACGCAGTATTTT. This translates into CASSLGGFSTDTQYF.

The J gene is TRBJ1-4, the V gene TRBV25-1; 10 bases agree with TRBD1. Trimming at V came to 4 bases and at J to 8 bases, leaving 13 bases not matched to a gene. The CDR3 contains 17 residues. In germline, CDR1 is MGHDK, CDR2 SYGVNS. CDR3 amino acids: CASSARGSGQGVEKLFF. CDR3 DNA sequence: TGTGCCAGCAGTGCAAGGGGTTCAGGACAGGGGGTGGAAAAACTGTTTTTT.

The J gene is TRBJ2-7, the V gene TRBV9; TRBD1 is a possible D gene (6 bases). V lost 0 bases and J 3 bases, leaving 10 bases between the germline ends. CDR3 length equals 14 residues. The germline CDR1 and CDR2 sequences are SGDLS and YYNGEE. CDR3 coding DNA: TGTGCCAGCAGCGTAGGGGCAGGGGACTACGAGCAGTACTTC. This encodes CASSVGAGDYEQYF.